One T cell receptor (beta chain) is described in this entry. Its specificity is unknown. This sample is drawn from a study of vaccination effects on CD4 cells after COVID-19. Study-wide results and limits: Whether induced by infection or by vaccine, clones showed marked clonal contraction late after vaccination. Convalescent patients numbered few in the study; early post-infection timepoints were missing entirely.

TCRdb's copy holds only in-frame clones and misses some; the assay was immunoSEQ multiplex PCR. The table includes some 60,000 clones, approximately 80% detected once. Subsequent to a culture period of 10 to 11 days, CD4+ T cells were isolated. Subjects were given two BNT162b2 or mRNA-1273 vaccine doses. The sample consisted of CD4+ T cells from PBMCs cultured without peptide, taken after COVID-19 vaccination. The receptor was derived from a human donor who received a COVID-19 vaccine.

As DNA, the CDR3 is TGTGCCAGCAGTGAAGCTACAGGGGTAGGAAACACCATATATTTT. Amino acid sequence: CASSEATGVGNTIYF. The chain employs TRBV6-1 and TRBJ1-3, with 7 bases fitting TRBD1. Germline CDR1 reads MNHNS; CDR2 reads SASEGT. The CDR3 runs to 15 residues. J was trimmed by 4 bases and V by 0 bases; bases with no gene match: 3.